This T cell receptor beta chain comes out of a study of CD8 T cells in Susac syndrome. Peripheral blood CD8+ and CD4+ T cells were profiled by TCR beta sequencing. TEMRA cells were FACS-enriched, and CD8+ and CD4+ T cells were isolated negatively. Random hexamers were used to reverse transcribe the RNA input (roughly 0.5 to 1 ug). TCRdb recomputed calls from the immunoSEQ multiplex PCR reads with MiXCR, one row per CDR3 protein. The repertoire includes 400,000 or so distinct CDR3 sequences, roughly 85% of them detected once, and approximately 0.12% sits in the top ten. The CDR3 covers 12 residues. Germline CDR1 is MDHEN and CDR2 is SYDVKM. V was shortened by 8 bases and J by 3 bases, with 11 bases between the two germline ends. This clonotype is a singleton in its sample.

The V call is TRBV28, the J call TRBJ2-7; tentative D call: TRBD2 (6 bases). The clonotype was recovered from a human donor with multiple sclerosis. The specimen was CD8+ T cells from PBMCs. As DNA, the CDR3 is TGTGCCAGCGGTAGCGGCGTCTACGAGCAGTACTTC. As protein: CASGSGVYEQYF.